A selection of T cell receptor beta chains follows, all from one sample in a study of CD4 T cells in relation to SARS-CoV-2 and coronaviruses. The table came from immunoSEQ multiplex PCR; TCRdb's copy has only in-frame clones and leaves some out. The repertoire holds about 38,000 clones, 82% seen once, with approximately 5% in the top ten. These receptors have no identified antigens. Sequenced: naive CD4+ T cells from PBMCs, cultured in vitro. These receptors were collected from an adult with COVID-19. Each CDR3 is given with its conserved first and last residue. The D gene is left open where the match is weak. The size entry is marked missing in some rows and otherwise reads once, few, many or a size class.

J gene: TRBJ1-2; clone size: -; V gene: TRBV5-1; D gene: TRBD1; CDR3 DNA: TGCGCCAGCAGCCCCGACGGACAGGACAATGGCTACACCTTC; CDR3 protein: CASSPDGQDNGYTF
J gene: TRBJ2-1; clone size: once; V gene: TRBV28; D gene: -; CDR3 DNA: TGTGCCAGCAGTTTAGGGGGTGTGGTATATGAGCAGTTCTTC; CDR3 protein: CASSLGGVVYEQFF
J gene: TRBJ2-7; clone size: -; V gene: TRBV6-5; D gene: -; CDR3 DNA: TGTGCCAGCAGTTCACCAGGGGCGGTCGAGCAGTACTTC; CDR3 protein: CASSSPGAVEQYF
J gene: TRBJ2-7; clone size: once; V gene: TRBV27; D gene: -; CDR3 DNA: TGTGCCAGCAGTTTGAGGGCCTACTACGAGCAGTACTTC; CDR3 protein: CASSLRAYYEQYF
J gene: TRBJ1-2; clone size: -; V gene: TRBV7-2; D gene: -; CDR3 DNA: TGTGCCAGCAGCTTAGCAAATTCAGGGGAGGGCTACACCTTC; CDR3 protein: CASSLANSGEGYTF
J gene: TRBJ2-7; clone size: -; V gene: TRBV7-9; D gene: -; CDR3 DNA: TGTGCCAGCAGCCCAGGGGGGCGGAACGAGCAGTACTTC; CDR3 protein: CASSPGGRNEQYF
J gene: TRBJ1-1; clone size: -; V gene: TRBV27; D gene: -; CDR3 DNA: TGTGCCAGCAGTCCCCTAGGACAGTCTTTTGCTGAAGCTTTCTTT; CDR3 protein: CASSPLGQSFAEAFF
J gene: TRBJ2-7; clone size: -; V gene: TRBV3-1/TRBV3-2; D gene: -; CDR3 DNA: TGTGCCAGCAGCCTCCGGGACTTAAGCTCCTACGAGCAGTACTTC; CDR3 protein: CASSLRDLSSYEQYF
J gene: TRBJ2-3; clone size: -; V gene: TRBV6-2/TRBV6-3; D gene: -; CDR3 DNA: TGTGCCAGCAGTTACTCGAATTCAGGGGAACGAAATACGCAGTATTTT; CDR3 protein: CASSYSNSGERNTQYF
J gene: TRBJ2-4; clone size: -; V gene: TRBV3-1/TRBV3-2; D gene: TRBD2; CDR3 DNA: TGTGCCAGCAGCCAAGAACGGGGGAGGGTTTACTTC; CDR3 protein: CASSQERGRVYF
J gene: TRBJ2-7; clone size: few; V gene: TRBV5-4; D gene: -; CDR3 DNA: TGTGCCAGCAGCTTGAGTACAGGGCGGTACGAGCAGTACTTC; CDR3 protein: CASSLSTGRYEQYF
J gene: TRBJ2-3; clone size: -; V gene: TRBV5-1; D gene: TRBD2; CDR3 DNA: TGCGCCAGCAGGGACCGGACTAGCGGTTCCACAGATACGCAGTATTTT; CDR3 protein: CASRDRTSGSTDTQYF
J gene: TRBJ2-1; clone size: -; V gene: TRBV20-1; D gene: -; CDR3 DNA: TGCAGTGCTAGTCCGGCATTCGGTGAGCAGTTCTTC; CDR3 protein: CSASPAFGEQFF
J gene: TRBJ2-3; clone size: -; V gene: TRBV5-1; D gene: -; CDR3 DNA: TGCGCCAGCAGCGCCCCTAGGACAGATACGCAGTATTTT; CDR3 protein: CASSAPRTDTQYF
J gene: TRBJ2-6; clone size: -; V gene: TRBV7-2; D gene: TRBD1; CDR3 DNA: TGTGCCAGCAGCTTCCCGAGGGCAGGGGGAAGGATTGGGGCCAACGTCCTGACTTTC; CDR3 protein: CASSFPRAGGRIGANVLTF
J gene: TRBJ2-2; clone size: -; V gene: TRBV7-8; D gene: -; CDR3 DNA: TGTGCCAGCAGCGCGAACAGGGTAACCACCGGGGAGCTGTTTTTT; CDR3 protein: CASSANRVTTGELFF
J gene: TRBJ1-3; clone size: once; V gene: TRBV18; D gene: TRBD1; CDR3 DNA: TGTGCCAGCTCATCTACAGGGGGCTCTGGAAACACCATATATTTT; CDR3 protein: CASSSTGGSGNTIYF
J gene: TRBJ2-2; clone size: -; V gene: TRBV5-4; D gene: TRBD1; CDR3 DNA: TGTGCCAGCAGCTTGGCCGGGACAGCGAACACCGGGGAGCTGTTTTTT; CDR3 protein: CASSLAGTANTGELFF
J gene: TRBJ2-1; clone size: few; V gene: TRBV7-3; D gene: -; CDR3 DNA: TGTGCCAGCAGCTGGGGAGGGGGCAGTGAGCAGTTCTTC; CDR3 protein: CASSWGGGSEQFF
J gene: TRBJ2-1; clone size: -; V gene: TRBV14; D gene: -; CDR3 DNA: TGTGCCAGCAGCCAAGAAAGGCAGGGGAGGACAAATGAGCAGTTCTTC; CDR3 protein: CASSQERQGRTNEQFF
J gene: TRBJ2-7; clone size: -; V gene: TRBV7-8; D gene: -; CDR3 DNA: TGTGCCAGCAGCACGGGACGGCGATACGAGCAGTACTTC; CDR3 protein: CASSTGRRYEQYF
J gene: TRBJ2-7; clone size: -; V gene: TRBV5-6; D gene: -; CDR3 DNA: TGTGCCAGCAGCTGGGGGGCGGGCCTACAGGGCTACGAGCAGTACTTC; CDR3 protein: CASSWGAGLQGYEQYF